This T cell receptor beta chain was obtained from a study of cytomegalovirus exposure and HLA in healthy donors. The CDR3 runs to 16 residues. V gave up 2 bases and J gave up 8 bases; unmatched junction bases: 9. Germline CDR1 is LGHNA and CDR2 is YSLEER. Regarding the study as a whole: TCR beta V- and J-gene trimming, according to a later analysis, was linked to a missense DCLRE1C variant. It has been reported that TCR beta sequences accurately predicted the HLA-A and HLA-B alleles of most subjects. It was taken for granted in presence/absence analyses that sequencing depth across donors was roughly uniform. Associated with cytomegalovirus, according to the listing, were about 160 TCR beta chains.

Details on this clone: Its antigen is as yet unknown.

The primer mix had 60 Vbeta and 13 Jbeta primers. Measured with immunoSEQ multiplex PCR; TCRdb has only the in-frame clones, and not every one. The sample includes about 110,000 clones, roughly 80% of them seen just once. V usage is TRBV4-3 and J usage is TRBJ1-2; TRBD1 agrees at 12 bases. The TCR sequence derives from a female donor in good health and CMV-seropositive. Material: PBMCs. In DNA, the CDR3 is TGCGCCAGCAGCCAACAACCGGGACAGGGGGCAGGCGGCTACACCTTC. It translates to CASSQQPGQGAGGYTF.